The next 2 T cell receptor beta chains were all read from a single sample in a study of T-cell reconstitution after alpha-beta-depleted transplantation in children. It was with unique molecular identifiers that the TCRbeta library was prepared. Each CDR3 protein gets one entry after TCRdb re-called the PCR reads with MiXCR. The repertoire consists of roughly 500,000 distinct CDR3 sequences, with about 18% occurring once and the leading ten covering approximately 3%. This specimen consisted of PBMCs from the stem cell graft donor, obtained from the stem cell graft. These receptors all stem from a human donor who donated a stem cell graft to a child with acute lymphoblastic leukemia.

The chain has TRBV10-3 and TRBJ2-5, with a possible D match to TRBD2 (6 bases). Trimming stripped 6 bases from V and 4 bases from J, with 15 bases between. The length of the CDR3 is 14 residues. Germline V gives CDR1 ENHRY, CDR2 SYGVKD. In DNA, the CDR3 is TGTGCCATCAGCCCCAGTCTGGGAGGAGAGACCCAGTACTTC. This gives the protein CAISPSLGGETQYF.

The CDR3 spells CASSLDYRGNYGYTF. CDR3 coding DNA: TGCGCCAGCAGCTTGGATTACAGGGGAAACTATGGCTACACCTTC. The chain recombines TRBV5-1 with TRBJ1-2; 7 nucleotides line up with TRBD1. After removal of 0 bases from V and 2 bases from J, the junction contained 4 bases not matched to a gene. The germline CDR1 and CDR2 sequences are SGHRS and YFSETQ. CDR3 length: 15 amino acids.